This T cell receptor beta chain was sequenced for a study of blood T cell repertoires in COVID-19. V shed 4 bases, J shed 1 base, and the junction held 5 bases outside the gene matches. Germline assignment: CDR1 SNHLY and CDR2 FYNNEI. This CDR3 has 15 residues. The table came from immunoSEQ multiplex PCR; TCRdb's copy has only in-frame clones and leaves some out. The sample holds 70,000 to 100,000 clones; over 70% are singletons and the top ten take around 4%. V is TRBV2 and J is TRBJ2-7, with TRBD1 identical over 9 bases. The receptor's source is a woman between 45 and 60 years old with acute or convalescent COVID-19. Sequenced input: peripheral blood. CDR3 protein: CASSGQGEKSYEQYF. The CDR3 bases are TGTGCCAGCAGTGGACAGGGGGAAAAGTCCTACGAGCAGTACTTC.